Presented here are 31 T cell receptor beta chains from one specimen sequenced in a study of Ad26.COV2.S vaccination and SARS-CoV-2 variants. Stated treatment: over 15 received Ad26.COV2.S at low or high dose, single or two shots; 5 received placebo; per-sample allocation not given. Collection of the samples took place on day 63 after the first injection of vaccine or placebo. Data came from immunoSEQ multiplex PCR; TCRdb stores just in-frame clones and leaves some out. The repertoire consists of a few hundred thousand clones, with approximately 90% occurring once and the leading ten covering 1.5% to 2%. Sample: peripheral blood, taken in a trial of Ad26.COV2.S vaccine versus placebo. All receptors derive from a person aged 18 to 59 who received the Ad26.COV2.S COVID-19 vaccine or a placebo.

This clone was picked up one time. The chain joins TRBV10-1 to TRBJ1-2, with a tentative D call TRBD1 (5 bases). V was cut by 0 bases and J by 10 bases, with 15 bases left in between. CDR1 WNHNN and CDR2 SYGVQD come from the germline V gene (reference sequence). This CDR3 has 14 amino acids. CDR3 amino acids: CASSESPRGGDYTF. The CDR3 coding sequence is TGCGCCAGCAGTGAGTCGCCCCGCGGGGGAGACTACACCTTC.

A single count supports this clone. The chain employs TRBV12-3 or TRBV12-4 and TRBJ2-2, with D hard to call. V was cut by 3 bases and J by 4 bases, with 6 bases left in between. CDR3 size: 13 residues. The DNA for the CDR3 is TGTGCCAGCAGTTTTCACACCACCGGGGAGCTGTTTTTT. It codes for CASSFHTTGELFF.

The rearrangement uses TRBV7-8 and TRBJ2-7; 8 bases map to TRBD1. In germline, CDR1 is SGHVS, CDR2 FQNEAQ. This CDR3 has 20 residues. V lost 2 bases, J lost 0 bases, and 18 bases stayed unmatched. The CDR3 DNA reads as TGTGCCAGCAGCTTAAAGCAATTGACAGGGGAATCCACCCTCTCCTACGAGCAGTACTTC. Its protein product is CASSLKQLTGESTLSYEQYF.

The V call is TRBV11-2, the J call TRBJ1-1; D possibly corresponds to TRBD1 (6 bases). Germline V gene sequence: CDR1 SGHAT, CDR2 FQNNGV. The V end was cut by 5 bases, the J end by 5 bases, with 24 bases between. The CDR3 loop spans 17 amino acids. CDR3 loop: CASSPTLDGGRGTEAFF. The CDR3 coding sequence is TGTGCCAGCAGCCCGACATTAGACGGGGGCCGAGGGACTGAAGCTTTCTTT.

CDR3 bases: TGCGCCAGCAGCTTGTTAGCGGGGGACAGAGAGCAGTACTTC. Translating gives CASSLLAGDREQYF. The chain has TRBV5-1 and TRBJ2-7; 9 bases map to TRBD2. This CDR3 is built from 14 residues. With 1 base clipped from V and 7 bases from J, the junction kept 6 bases outside the gene matches. The germline V gene has CDR1 SGHRS and CDR2 YFSETQ. The variable domain in full, completed from reference TRBV5-1 and TRBJ2-7, reads KAGVTQTPRYLIKTRGQQVTLSCSPISGHRSVSWYQQTPGQGLQFLFEYFSETQRNKGNFPGRFSGRQFSNSRSEMNVSTLELGDSALYLCASSLLAGDREQYFGPGTRLTVT.

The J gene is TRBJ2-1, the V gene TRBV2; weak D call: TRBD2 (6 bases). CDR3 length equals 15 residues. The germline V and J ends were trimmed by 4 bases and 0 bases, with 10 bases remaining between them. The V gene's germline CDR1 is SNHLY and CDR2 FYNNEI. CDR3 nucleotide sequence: TGTGCCAGCAGTGCTACCGGGGGCTCCTACAATGAGCAGTTCTTC. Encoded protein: CASSATGGSYNEQFF.

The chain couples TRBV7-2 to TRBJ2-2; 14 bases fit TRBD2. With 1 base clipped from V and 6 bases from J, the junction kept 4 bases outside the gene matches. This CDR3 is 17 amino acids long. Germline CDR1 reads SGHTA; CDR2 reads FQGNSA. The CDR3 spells CASSLGLAGGRSGELFF. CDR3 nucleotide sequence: TGTGCCAGCAGCTTAGGACTAGCGGGGGGGCGGTCCGGGGAGCTGTTTTTT. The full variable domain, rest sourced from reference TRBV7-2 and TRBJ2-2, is GAGVSQSPSNKVTEKGKDVELRCDPISGHTALYWYRQSLGQGLEFLIYFQGNSAPDKSGLPSDRFSAERTGGSVSTLTIQRTQQEDSAVYLCASSLGLAGGRSGELFFGEGSRLTVL.

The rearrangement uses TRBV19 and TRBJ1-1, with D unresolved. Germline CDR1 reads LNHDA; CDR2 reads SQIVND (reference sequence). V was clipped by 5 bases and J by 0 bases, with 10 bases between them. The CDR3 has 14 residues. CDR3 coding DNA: TGTGCCAGTAGTGTCTTTGCGATGAACACTGAAGCTTTCTTT. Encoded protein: CASSVFAMNTEAFF.

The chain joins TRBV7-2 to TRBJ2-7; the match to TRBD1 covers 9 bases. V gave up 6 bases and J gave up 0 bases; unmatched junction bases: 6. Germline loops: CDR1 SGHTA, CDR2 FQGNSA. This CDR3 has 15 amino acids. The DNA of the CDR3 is TGTGCCAGCAGTTCCGGGACAGGGAGCTCCTACGAGCAGTACTTC. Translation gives CASSSGTGSSYEQYF.

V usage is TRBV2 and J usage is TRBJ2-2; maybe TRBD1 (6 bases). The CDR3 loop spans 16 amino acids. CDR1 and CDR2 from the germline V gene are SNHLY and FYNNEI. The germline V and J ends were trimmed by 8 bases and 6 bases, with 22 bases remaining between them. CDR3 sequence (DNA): TGTGCCAGCTCTTATATGGGTCCAGGGGCGGCCGGGGAGCTGTTTTTT. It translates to CASSYMGPGAAGELFF.

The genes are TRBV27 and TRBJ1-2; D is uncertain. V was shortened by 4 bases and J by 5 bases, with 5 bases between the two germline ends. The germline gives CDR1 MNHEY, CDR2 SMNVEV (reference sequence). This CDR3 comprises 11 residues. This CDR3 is CASSSRYGYTF. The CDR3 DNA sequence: TGTGCCAGCAGTTCCCGATATGGCTACACCTTC.

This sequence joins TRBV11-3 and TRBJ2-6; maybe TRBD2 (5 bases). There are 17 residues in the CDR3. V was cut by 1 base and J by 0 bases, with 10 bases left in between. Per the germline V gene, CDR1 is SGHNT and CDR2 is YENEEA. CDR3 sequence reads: CASSLGGYLSGANVLTF. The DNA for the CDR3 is TGTGCCAGCAGCTTAGGAGGGTACCTCTCTGGGGCCAACGTCCTGACTTTC.

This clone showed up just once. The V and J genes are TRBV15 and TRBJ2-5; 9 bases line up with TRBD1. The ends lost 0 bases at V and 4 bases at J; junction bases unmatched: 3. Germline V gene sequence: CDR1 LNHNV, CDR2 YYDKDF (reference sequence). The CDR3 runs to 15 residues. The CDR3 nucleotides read TGTGCCACCAGCAGAGACCAGGGACAGGGAGAGACCCAGTACTTC. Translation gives CATSRDQGQGETQYF.

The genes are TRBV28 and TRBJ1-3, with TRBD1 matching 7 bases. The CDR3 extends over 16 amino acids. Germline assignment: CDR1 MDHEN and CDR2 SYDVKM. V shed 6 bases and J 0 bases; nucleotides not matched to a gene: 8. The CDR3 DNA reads TGTGCCAGCAGAGCCGGGACAGTCTTCTCTGGAAACACCATATATTTT. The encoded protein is CASRAGTVFSGNTIYF.

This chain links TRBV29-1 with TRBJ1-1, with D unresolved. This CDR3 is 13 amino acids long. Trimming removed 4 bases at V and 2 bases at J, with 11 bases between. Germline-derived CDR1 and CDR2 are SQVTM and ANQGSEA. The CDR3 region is CSVVYAINTEAFF. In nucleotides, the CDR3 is TGCAGCGTTGTTTACGCAATTAACACTGAAGCTTTCTTT. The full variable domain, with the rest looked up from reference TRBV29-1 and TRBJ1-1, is SAVISQKPSRDICQRGTSLTIQCQVDSQVTMMFWYRQQPGQSLTLIATANQGSEATYESGFVIDKFPISRPNLTFSTLTVSNMSPEDSSIYLCSVVYAINTEAFFGQGTRLTVV.

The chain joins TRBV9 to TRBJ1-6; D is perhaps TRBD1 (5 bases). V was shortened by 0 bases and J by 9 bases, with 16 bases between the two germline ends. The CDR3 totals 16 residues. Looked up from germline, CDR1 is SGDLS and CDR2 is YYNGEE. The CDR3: CASSVAGTHGSSPLHF. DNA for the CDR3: TGTGCCAGCAGCGTAGCCGGGACCCATGGGAGTTCACCCCTCCACTTT.

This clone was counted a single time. CDR3 nucleotide sequence: TGTGCCAGCAGCCCAGGGGCCCCCAACGGGAACACTGAAGCTTTCTTT. It specifies CASSPGAPNGNTEAFF. The V call is TRBV7-2, the J call TRBJ1-1; the D gene is possibly TRBD1 (6 bases). The CDR3 is made up of 16 amino acids. V was shortened by 5 bases and J by 1 base, with 17 bases between the two germline ends. In germline, CDR1 is SGHTA, CDR2 FQGNSA.

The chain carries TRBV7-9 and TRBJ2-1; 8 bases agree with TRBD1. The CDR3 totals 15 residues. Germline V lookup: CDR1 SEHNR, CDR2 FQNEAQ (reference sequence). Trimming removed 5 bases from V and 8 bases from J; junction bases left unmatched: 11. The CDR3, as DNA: TGTGCCAGCAGCGAGACAGGGGTAGTTTTGGATGAGCAGTTCTTC. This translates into CASSETGVVLDEQFF.

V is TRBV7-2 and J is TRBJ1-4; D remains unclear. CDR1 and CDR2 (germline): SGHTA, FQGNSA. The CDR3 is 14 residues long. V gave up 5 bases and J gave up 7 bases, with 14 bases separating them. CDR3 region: CASSPQPQGEKLFF. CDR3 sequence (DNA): TGTGCCAGCAGCCCGCAGCCTCAAGGTGAAAAACTGTTTTTT.

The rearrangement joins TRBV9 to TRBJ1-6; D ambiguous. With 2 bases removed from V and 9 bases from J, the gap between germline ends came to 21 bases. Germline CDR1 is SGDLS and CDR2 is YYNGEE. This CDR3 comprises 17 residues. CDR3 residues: CASSVTDTSAGSSPLHF. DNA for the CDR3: TGTGCCAGCAGCGTCACAGACACCTCAGCGGGGTCTTCACCCCTCCACTTT.

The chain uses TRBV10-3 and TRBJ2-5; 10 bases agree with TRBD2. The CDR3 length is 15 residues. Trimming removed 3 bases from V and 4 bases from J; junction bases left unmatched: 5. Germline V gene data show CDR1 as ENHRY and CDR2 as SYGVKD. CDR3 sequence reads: CAISDPAGGRETQYF. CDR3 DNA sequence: TGTGCCATCAGTGATCCAGCGGGGGGGCGAGAGACCCAGTACTTC.

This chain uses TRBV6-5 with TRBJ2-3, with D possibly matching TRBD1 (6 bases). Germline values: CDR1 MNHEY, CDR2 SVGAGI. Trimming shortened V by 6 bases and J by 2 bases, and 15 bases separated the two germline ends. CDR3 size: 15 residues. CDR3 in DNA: TGTGCCAGCAGCTCAGGGGAGTTAATCACAGATACGCAGTATTTT. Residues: CASSSGELITDTQYF.

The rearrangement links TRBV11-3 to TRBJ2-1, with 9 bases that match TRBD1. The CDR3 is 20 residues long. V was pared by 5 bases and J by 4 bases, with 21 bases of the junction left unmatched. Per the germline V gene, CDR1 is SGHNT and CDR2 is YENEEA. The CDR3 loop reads CASSHKYYGGQGSIYNEQFF. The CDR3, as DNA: TGTGCCAGCAGCCACAAATATTACGGGGGACAGGGTTCGATTTACAATGAGCAGTTCTTC.

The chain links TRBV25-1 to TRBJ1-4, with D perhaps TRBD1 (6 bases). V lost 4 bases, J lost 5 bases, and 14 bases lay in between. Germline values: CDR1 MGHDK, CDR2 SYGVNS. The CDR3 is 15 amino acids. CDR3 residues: CASSASQGYNEKLFF. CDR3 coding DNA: TGTGCCAGCAGTGCCTCACAGGGCTACAATGAAAAACTGTTTTTT.

The CDR3 reads CASSSRGQETQYF. In DNA form, the CDR3 reads TGTGCCAGCAGCTCGAGGGGTCAAGAGACCCAGTACTTC. The chain carries TRBV5-6 and TRBJ2-5; possibly TRBD1 or TRBD2 for D (5 bases each). V lost 3 bases to trimming and J lost 2 bases, with 8 bases between them. The length of the CDR3 is 13 residues. Germline assignment: CDR1 SGHDT and CDR2 YYEEEE.

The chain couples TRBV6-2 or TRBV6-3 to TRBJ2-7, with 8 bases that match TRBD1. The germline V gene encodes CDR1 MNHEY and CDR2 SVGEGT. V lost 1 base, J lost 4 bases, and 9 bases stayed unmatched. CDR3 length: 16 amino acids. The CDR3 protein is CASSYLAMTGAYEQYF. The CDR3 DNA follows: TGTGCCAGCAGTTACTTGGCCATGACAGGGGCTTACGAGCAGTACTTC.

The CDR3 reads CASSLDDLGTGSYEQYF. In nucleotides, the CDR3 is TGTGCCAGCAGCTTAGATGATTTGGGGACAGGCTCCTACGAGCAGTACTTC. V is TRBV11-2 and J is TRBJ2-7; 8 nucleotides agree with TRBD1. This CDR3 contains 17 residues. After removal of 0 bases from V and 0 bases from J, the junction contained 7 bases not matched to a gene. Germline loops: CDR1 SGHAT, CDR2 FQNNGV.

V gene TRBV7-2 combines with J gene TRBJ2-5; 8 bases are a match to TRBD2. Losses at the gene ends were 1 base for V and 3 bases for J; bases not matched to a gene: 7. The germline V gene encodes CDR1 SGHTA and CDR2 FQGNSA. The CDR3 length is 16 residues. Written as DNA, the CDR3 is TGTGCCAGCAGCTTAGTTGGCGGGGGGAGAGAAGAGACCCAGTACTTC. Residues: CASSLVGGGREETQYF.

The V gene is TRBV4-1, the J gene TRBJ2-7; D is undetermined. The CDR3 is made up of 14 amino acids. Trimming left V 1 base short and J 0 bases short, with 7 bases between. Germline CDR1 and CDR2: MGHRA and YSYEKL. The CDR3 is CASSQVSSSYEQYF. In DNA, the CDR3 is TGCGCCAGCAGCCAAGTCTCCAGCTCCTACGAGCAGTACTTC.

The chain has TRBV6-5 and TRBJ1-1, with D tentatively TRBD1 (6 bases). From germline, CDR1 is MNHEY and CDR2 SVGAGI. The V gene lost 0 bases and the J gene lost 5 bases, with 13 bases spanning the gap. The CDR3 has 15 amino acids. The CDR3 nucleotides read TGTGCCAGCAGTTACTCAAACAGGGTACTAACTGAAGCTTTCTTT. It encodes CASSYSNRVLTEAFF.

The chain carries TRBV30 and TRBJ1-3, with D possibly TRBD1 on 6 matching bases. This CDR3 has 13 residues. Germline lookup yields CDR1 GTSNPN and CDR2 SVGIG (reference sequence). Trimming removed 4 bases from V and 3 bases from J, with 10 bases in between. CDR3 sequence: CAWNQGNGNTIYF. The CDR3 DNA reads TGTGCCTGGAATCAGGGGAATGGAAACACCATATATTTT.